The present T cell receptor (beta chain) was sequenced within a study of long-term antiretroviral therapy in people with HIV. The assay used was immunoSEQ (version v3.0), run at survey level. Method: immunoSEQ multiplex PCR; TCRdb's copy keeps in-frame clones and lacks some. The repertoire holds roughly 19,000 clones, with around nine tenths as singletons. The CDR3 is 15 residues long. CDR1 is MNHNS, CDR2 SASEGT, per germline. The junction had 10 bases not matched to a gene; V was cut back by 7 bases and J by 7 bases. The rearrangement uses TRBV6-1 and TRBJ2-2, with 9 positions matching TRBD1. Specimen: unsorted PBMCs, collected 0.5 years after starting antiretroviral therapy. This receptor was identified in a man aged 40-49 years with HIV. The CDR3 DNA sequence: TGTGCCAGCATAAGGGACAGGGAGCTGATCGGGGAGCTGTTTTTT. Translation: CASIRDRELIGELFF.